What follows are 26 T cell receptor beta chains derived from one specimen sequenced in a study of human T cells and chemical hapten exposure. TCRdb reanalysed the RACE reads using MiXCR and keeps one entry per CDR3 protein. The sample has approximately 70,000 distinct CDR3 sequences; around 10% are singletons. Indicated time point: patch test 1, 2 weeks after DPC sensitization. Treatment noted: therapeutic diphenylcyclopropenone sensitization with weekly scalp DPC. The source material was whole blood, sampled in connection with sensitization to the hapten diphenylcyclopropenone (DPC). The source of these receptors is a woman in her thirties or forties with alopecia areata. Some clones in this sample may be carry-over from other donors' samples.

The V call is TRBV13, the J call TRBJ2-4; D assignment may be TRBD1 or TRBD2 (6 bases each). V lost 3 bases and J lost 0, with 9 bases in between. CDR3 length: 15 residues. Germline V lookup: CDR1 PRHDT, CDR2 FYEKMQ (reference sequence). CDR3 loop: CASSFGGRAKNIQYF. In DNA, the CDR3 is TGTGCCAGCAGCTTTGGGGGGCGAGCCAAAAACATTCAGTACTTC.

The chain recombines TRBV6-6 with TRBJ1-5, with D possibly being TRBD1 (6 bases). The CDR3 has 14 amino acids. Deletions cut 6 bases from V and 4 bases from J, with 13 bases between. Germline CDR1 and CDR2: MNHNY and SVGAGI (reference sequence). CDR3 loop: CASRQGRTNQPQHF. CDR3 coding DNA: TGTGCCAGCAGACAGGGCAGGACGAATCAGCCCCAGCATTTT.

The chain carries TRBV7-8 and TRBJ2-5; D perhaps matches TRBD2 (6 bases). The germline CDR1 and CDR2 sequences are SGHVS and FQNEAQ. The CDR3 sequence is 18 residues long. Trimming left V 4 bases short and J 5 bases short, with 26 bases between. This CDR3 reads CASSSGPMWGDLQETQYF. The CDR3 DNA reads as TGTGCCAGCAGCTCCGGACCTATGTGGGGGGATCTCCAGGAGACCCAGTACTTC.

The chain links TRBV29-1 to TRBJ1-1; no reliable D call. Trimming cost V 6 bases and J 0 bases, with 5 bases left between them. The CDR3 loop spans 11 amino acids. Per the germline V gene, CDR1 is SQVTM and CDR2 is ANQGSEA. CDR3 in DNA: TGCAGCGTACAAGTGAACACTGAAGCTTTCTTT. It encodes CSVQVNTEAFF.

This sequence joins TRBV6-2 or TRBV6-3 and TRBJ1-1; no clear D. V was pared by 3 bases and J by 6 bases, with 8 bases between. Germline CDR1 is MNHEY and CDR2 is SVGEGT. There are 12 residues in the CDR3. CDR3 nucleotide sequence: TGTGCCAGCAGTTATCTGGGTCCTGAAGCTTTCTTT. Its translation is CASSYLGPEAFF.

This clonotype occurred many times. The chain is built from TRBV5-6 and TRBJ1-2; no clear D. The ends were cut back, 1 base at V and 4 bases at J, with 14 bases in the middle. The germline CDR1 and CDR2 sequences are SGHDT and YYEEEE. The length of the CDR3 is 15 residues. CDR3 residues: CASSLLQWALYGYTF. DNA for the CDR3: TGTGCCAGCAGCTTGCTCCAGTGGGCCCTCTATGGCTACACCTTC.

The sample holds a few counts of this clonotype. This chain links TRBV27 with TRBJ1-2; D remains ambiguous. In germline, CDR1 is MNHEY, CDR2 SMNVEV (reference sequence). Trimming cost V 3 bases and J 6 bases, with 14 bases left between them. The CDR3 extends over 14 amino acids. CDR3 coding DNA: TGTGCCAGCAGTTTCACCCCCCGATCGAATGGCTACACCTTC. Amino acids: CASSFTPRSNGYTF.

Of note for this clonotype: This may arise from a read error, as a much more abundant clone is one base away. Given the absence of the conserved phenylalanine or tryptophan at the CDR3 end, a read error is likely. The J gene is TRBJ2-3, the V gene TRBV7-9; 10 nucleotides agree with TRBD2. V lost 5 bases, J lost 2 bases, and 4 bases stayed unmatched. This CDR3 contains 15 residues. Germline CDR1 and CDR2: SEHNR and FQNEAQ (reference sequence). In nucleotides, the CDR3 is TGTGCCAGCAGCACTAGCGGGGCATTCACAGATACGCAGTATCTT. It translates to CASSTSGAFTDTQYL.

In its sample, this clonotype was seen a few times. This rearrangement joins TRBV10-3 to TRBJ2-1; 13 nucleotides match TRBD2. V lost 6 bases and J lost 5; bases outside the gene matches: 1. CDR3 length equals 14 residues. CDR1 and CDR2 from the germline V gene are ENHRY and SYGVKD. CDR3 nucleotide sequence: TGTGCCATCAGCGGACTAGCGGGGGACAATGAGCAGTTCTTC. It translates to CAISGLAGDNEQFF.

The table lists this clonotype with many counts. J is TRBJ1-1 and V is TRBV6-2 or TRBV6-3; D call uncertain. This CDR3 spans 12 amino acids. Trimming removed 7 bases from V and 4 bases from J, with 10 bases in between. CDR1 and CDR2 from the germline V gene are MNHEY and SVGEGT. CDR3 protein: CASKTHPTEAFF. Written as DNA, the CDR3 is TGTGCCAGCAAGACACATCCCACTGAAGCTTTCTTT.

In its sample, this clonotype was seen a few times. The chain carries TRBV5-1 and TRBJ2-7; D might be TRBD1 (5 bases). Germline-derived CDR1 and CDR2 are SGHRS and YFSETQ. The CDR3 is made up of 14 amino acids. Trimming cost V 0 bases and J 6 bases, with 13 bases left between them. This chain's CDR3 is CASSLEGASAEQYF. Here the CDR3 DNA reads TGCGCCAGCAGCTTGGAAGGGGCGTCGGCCGAGCAGTACTTC.

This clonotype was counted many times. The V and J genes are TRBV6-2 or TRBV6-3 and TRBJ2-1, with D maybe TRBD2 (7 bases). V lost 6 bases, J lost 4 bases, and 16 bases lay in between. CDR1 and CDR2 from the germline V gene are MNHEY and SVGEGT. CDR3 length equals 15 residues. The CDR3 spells CASRYGGGPYNEQFF. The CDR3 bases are TGTGCCAGCAGATATGGGGGGGGGCCTTACAATGAGCAGTTCTTC.

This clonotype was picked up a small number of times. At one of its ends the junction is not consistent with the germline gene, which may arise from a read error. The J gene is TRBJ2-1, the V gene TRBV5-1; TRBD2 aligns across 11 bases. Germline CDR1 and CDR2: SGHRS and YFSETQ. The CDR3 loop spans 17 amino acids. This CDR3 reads CASSYYSGGASYNEKFF. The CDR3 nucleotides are TGCGCCAGCAGCTATTATAGCGGGGGGGCCTCCTACAATGAGAAGTTCTTC.

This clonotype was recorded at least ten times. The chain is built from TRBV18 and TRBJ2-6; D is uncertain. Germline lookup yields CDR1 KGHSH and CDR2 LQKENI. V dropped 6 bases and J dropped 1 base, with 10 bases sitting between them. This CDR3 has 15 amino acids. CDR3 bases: TGTGCCAGCTCTCCCGTAGGGTCTGGGGCCAACGTCCTGACTTTC. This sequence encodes CASSPVGSGANVLTF.

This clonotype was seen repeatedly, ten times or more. This CDR3 is CASSLDLVGGLAKNIQYF. CDR3 sequence (DNA): TGTGCCAGCAGTTTAGATCTGGTGGGGGGGCTAGCCAAAAACATTCAGTACTTC. The V call is TRBV12-3 or TRBV12-4, the J call TRBJ2-4, with D possibly matching TRBD2 (7 bases). V was shortened by 1 base and J by 0 bases, with 16 bases between the two germline ends. CDR3 length equals 18 residues.

As DNA, the CDR3 is TGTGCCAGCAGCCGGGACCTATCCTATGGCTACACCTTC. It translates to CASSRDLSYGYTF. J is TRBJ1-2 and V is TRBV5-5, with D perhaps matching TRBD1 (5 bases). This CDR3 comprises 13 residues. V was cut by 4 bases and J by 4 bases, with 11 bases left in between. Germline V gene sequence: CDR1 SGHKS, CDR2 YYEKEE (reference sequence).

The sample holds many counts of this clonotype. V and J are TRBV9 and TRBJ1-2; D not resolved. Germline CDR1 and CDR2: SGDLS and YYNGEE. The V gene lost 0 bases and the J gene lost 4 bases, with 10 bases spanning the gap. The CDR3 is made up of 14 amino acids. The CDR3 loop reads CASSVEDRLYGYTF. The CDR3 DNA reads TGTGCCAGCAGCGTAGAGGACCGCCTCTATGGCTACACCTTC.

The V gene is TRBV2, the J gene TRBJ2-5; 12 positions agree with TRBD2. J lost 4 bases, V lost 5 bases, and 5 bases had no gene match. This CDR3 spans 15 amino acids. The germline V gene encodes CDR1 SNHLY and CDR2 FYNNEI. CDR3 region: CASSLWTSGAETQYF. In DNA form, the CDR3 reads TGTGCCAGCAGTTTATGGACTAGCGGGGCAGAGACCCAGTACTTC. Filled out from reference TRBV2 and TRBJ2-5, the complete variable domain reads EPEVTQTPSHQVTQMGQEVILRCVPISNHLYFYWYRQILGQKVEFLVSFYNNEISEKSEIFDDQFSVERPDGSNFTLKIRSTKLEDSAMYFCASSLWTSGAETQYFGPGTRLLVL.

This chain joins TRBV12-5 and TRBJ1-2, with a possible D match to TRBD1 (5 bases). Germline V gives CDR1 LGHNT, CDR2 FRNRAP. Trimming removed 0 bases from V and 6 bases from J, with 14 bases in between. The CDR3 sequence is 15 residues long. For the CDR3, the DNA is TGTGCTAGTGGTTTGGTACTCAGGGTGAGGAATGGCTACACCTTC. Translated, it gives CASGLVLRVRNGYTF. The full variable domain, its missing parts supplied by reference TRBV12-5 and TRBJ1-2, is DARVTQTPRHKVTEMGQEVTMRCQPILGHNTVFWYRQTMMQGLELLAYFRNRAPLDDSGMPKDRFSAEMPDATLATLKIQPSEPRDSAVYFCASGLVLRVRNGYTFGSGTRLTVV.

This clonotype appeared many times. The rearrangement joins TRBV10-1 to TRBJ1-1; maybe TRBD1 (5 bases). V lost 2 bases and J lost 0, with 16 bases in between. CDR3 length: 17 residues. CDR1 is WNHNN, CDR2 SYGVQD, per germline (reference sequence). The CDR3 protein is CASSENRPWGMNTEAFF. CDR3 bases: TGCGCCAGCAGTGAGAACAGACCCTGGGGGATGAACACTGAAGCTTTCTTT.

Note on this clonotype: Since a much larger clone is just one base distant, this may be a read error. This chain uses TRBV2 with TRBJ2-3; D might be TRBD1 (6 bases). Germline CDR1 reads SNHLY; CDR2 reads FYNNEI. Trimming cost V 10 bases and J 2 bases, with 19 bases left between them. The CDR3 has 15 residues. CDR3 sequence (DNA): TGTGCCACCCCACCAGGGGCGGTGGACACAGATACGCAGTATTTT. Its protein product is CATPPGAVDTDTQYF.

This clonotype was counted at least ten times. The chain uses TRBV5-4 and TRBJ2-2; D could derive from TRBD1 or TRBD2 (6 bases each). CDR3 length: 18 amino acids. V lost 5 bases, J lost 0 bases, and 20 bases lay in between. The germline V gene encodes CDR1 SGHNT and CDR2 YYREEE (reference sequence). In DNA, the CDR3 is TGTGCCAGCAGACGTGGGTCTGGCGGGGACACGAACACCGGGGAGCTGTTTTTT. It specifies CASRRGSGGDTNTGELFF.

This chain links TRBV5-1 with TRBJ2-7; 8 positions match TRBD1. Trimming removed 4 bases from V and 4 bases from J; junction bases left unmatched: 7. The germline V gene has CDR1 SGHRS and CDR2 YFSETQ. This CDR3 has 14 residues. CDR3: CASSLGRTGYEQYF. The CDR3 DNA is TGCGCCAGCAGCCTGGGTAGGACAGGGTACGAGCAGTACTTC.

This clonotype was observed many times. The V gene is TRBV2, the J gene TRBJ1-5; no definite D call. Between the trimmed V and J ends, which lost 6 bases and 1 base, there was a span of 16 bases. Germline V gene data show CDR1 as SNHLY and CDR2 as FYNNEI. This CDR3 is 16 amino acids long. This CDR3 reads CASRREMGVSNQPQHF. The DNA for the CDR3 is TGTGCCAGCAGGAGGGAGATGGGCGTCAGCAATCAGCCCCAGCATTTT.

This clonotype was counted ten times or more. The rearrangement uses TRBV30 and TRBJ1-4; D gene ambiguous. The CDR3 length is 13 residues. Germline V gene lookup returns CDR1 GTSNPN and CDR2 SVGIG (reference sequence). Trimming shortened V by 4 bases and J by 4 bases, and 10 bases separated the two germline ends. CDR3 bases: TGTGCCTGGACCGGTTACGGTAATGAAAAACTGTTTTTT. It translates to CAWTGYGNEKLFF.

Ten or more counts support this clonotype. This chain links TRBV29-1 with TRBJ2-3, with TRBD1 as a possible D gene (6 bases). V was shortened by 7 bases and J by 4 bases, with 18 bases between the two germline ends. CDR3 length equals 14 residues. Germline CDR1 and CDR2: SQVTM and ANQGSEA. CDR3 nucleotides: TGCAGCGCACTACTAAGTGAGGGGGCAGATACGCAGTATTTT. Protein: CSALLSEGADTQYF.